The 10 T cell receptor beta chains below were found in one sample sequenced in a study of blood T cells in healthy people across ages. Sample-barcoded 5' priming and a J-beta primer mix drove a second PCR of roughly 6 to 12 cycles. In TCRdb, the 5' RACE reads were re-called with MiXCR into one record per CDR3 protein. The sample consists of 700,000 to 950,000 distinct CDR3 sequences, roughly 60% of them appearing once. Sequenced sample: blood. These receptors were obtained from a young man in good health.

This clonotype was seen only a few times. The chain combines TRBV29-1 with TRBJ2-7; no clear D. The CDR3 runs to 11 residues. Germline lookup yields CDR1 SQVTM and CDR2 ANQGSEA. Trimming stripped 6 bases from V and 2 bases from J, with 8 bases between. The CDR3 is CSVGSPYEQYF. The CDR3 nucleotides are TGCAGCGTGGGTTCTCCCTACGAGCAGTACTTC.

This clonotype showed up just a few times. The chain carries TRBV27 and TRBJ2-5; TRBD2 matches at 9 bases. The end of the DNA is better explained by TRBJ2-7, so the J call may be wrong. The germline CDR1 and CDR2 sequences are MNHEY and SMNVEV (reference sequence). This CDR3 comprises 16 residues. In DNA form, the CDR3 reads TGTGCCAGCAGTTTATCTTATAGCGGGAGTACCTACGAGCAGTACTTC. As protein: CASSLSYSGSTYEQYF.

The chain employs TRBV29-1 and TRBJ1-6; 8 bases line up with TRBD1. The CDR3 spans 12 residues. Per the germline V gene, CDR1 is SQVTM and CDR2 is ANQGSEA. Germline trimming cut 8 bases from V and 13 bases from J; bases unmatched to any gene: 10. This CDR3 reads CSLGQEFLPLHF. DNA for the CDR3: TGCAGCCTGGGACAGGAGTTTTTGCCCCTCCACTTT.

The chain is built from TRBV29-1 and TRBJ2-1; the match to TRBD1 covers 7 bases. The CDR3 covers 12 residues. In germline, CDR1 is SQVTM, CDR2 ANQGSEA. J lost 4 bases, V lost 4 bases, and 1 base had no gene match. The CDR3 protein is CSVGQGYNEQFF. The CDR3 DNA follows: TGCAGCGTTGGACAGGGATACAATGAGCAGTTCTTC.

This clonotype was counted between two and nine times. As DNA, the CDR3 is TGTGCCAGCAGCACCGACCGACAGGGCCTGAATTCACCCCTCCACTTT. This encodes CASSTDRQGLNSPLHF. J is TRBJ1-6 and V is TRBV7-2, with TRBD1 identical over 7 bases. Per the germline V gene, CDR1 is SGHTA and CDR2 is FQGNSA. V gave up 5 bases and J gave up 7 bases; unmatched junction bases: 11. There are 16 residues in the CDR3.

This sequence joins TRBV28 and TRBJ1-5; unclear D gene. Germline values: CDR1 MDHEN, CDR2 SYDVKM. The V end was cut by 6 bases, the J end by 3 bases, with 12 bases between. This CDR3 has 14 amino acids. Here the CDR3 DNA reads TGTGCCAGCAGCCACCACCAGAACAATCAGCCCCAGCATTTT. This encodes CASSHHQNNQPQHF.

The chain links TRBV20-1 to TRBJ2-7; TRBD2 might be the D (6 bases). Trimming took off 2 bases at V and 0 bases at J, with 8 bases between the two ends. Germline lookup yields CDR1 DFQATT and CDR2 SNEGSKA (reference sequence). This CDR3 region has 13 residues. The CDR3, as DNA: TGCAGTGCTAGAACGGGGGACTCCTACGAGCAGTACTTC. Protein product: CSARTGDSYEQYF.

This chain joins TRBV12-3 or TRBV12-4 and TRBJ2-7; D is perhaps TRBD1 (5 bases). V lost 6 bases to trimming and J lost 7 bases, with 16 bases between them. This CDR3 comprises 13 residues. CDR3 in amino acids: CASSPLGAGEQYF. For the CDR3, the DNA is TGTGCCAGCAGCCCTCTTGGGGCCGGTGAGCAGTACTTC.

The chain uses TRBV7-8 and TRBJ2-1, with D perhaps matching TRBD2 (5 bases). The germline CDR1 and CDR2 sequences are SGHVS and FQNEAQ. This CDR3 has 13 residues. With 6 bases removed from V and 6 bases from J, the gap between germline ends came to 12 bases. CDR3 sequence reads: CASRYGGINEQFF. As DNA, the CDR3 is TGTGCCAGCAGATATGGAGGAATCAATGAGCAGTTCTTC.

This chain connects TRBV9 to TRBJ2-7; 10 bases are shared with TRBD2. After removal of 3 bases from V and 3 bases from J, the junction contained 6 bases not matched to a gene. Germline values: CDR1 SGDLS, CDR2 YYNGEE. This CDR3 is built from 15 residues. The CDR3 region has the DNA TGTGCCAGCAGCGCCGGGACTAGCGAGTACTACGAGCAGTACTTC. Its protein product is CASSAGTSEYYEQYF.